The text below deals with one T cell receptor beta chain. Additional DNA sequences in this sample encode the identical CDR3. The CDR3 is 15 amino acids. Trimming took 5 bases from V and 2 from J; bases not matched to a gene: 6. Per the germline V gene, CDR1 is SNHLY and CDR2 is FYNNEI. This specimen comes from a study of blood T cell repertoires in COVID-19. The overall study: The study drew acute and convalescent COVID-19 samples from the United States, Italy and Spain.

The table came from immunoSEQ multiplex PCR; TCRdb's copy has only in-frame clones and leaves some out. The table includes some 260,000 clones, 70% to 85% detected once. The sequenced sample consisted of peripheral blood. The V gene is TRBV2, the J gene TRBJ2-7, with TRBD1 matching over 10 bases. The clonotype originates from a man at least 80 years old with acute or convalescent COVID-19. CDR3 DNA sequence: TGTGCCAGCAGTAACCCGGGACAGGGGCCCTACGAGCAGTACTTC. This sequence encodes CASSNPGQGPYEQYF. The complete variable domain, with remaining parts taken from reference TRBV2 and TRBJ2-7, reads EPEVTQTPSHQVTQMGQEVILRCVPISNHLYFYWYRQILGQKVEFLVSFYNNEISEKSEIFDDQFSVERPDGSNFTLKIRSTKLEDSAMYFCASSNPGQGPYEQYFGPGTRLTVT.